This is a list of T cell receptor beta chains from one sample in a study of blood T cell repertoires in COVID-19. Only in-frame clones appear in the TCRdb table, and some are missing; sequencing was by immunoSEQ multiplex PCR. Of fewer than 200,000 clones listed, 86% are singletons. The material sequenced was PBMCs or T cells enriched from blood (not recorded which). These receptors originate from a woman aged 40-49 years in a cohort exposed to, infected with or recovered from COVID-19 (not recorded which). CDR3s include the opening cysteine and the closing phenylalanine or tryptophan. The D gene is left open where the match is weak. Size values are once, few and many counts, or a class for expanded clones, and some rows have none.

J	size	V	D	DNA	CDR3
TRBJ2-1	NA	TRBV9	TRBD2	TGTGCCAGCAGCGTCCCTTCTAGCGGGGGTTACAATGAGCAGTTCTTC	CASSVPSSGGYNEQFF
TRBJ2-2	few	TRBV7-8	TRBD2	TGTGCCAGCAGTCTAATCGCCGGGACTAGCGGGAGATGGTTGAGCACCGGGGAGCTGTTTTTT	CASSLIAGTSGRWLSTGELFF
TRBJ2-2	NA	TRBV27	NA	TGTGCCAGCAGTTCCTCGAACACCGGGGAGCTGTTTTTT	CASSSSNTGELFF
TRBJ1-1	few	TRBV2	NA	TGTGCCAGCAGTGAATACCAGGGTCCCACTGAAGCTTTCTTT	CASSEYQGPTEAFF
TRBJ1-1	once	TRBV9	NA	TGTGCCAGCAGCGTAGATCTAGGAGGGCCCTATAACACTGAAGCTTTCTTT	CASSVDLGGPYNTEAFF
TRBJ1-6	few	TRBV5-6	NA	TGTGCCAGCGGTTTTCGCGCACTTCATAATTCACCCCTCCACTTT	CASGFRALHNSPLHF
TRBJ1-2	NA	TRBV27	NA	NA	CASSLSLRTGEYGYTF
TRBJ1-6	few	TRBV27	NA	TGTGCCAGCAGTCCCGACGGGAATTCACCCCTCCACTTT	CASSPDGNSPLHF
TRBJ1-6	NA	TRBV9	NA	TGTGCCAGCAGCGTAGGACAGGACTCCTATAATTCACCCCTCCACTTT	CASSVGQDSYNSPLHF
TRBJ1-1	NA	TRBV12-3/TRBV12-4	NA	TGTGCCAGCAGCCCCGACAGGCCTGAAGCTTTCTTT	CASSPDRPEAFF
TRBJ1-5	NA	TRBV15	NA	TGTGCCACCAGCAGAGATAGGCAGGGTCAGCCCCAGCATTTT	CATSRDRQGQPQHF
TRBJ2-7	NA	TRBV11-2	NA	TGTGCCAGCATGAGCCGGGACTTAGCTTTCCACGAGCAGTACTTC	CASMSRDLAFHEQYF
TRBJ2-5	NA	TRBV27	TRBD2	TGTGCCAGCAGCGGACTAGCGGGAGAGGGAGTCGAGACCCAGTACTTC	CASSGLAGEGVETQYF
TRBJ2-7	NA	TRBV18	TRBD2	TGTGCCAGCTCATTTAGCGGGAGTTCCACCTACGAGCAGTACTTC	CASSFSGSSTYEQYF
TRBJ1-5	NA	TRBV25-1	TRBD1	TGTGCCAGCACAACGACAGGGGAGGAGGGCAATCAGCCCCAGCATTTT	CASTTTGEEGNQPQHF
TRBJ1-1	NA	TRBV5-1	NA	TGCGCCAGCAGCTTAGGACTGGGGGGAACTGAAGCTTTCTTT	CASSLGLGGTEAFF
TRBJ1-6	NA	TRBV27	TRBD1	TGTGCCAGCAGCTTGACAGGGCCAAATTCACCCCTCCACTTT	CASSLTGPNSPLHF
TRBJ2-3	NA	TRBV4-2	NA	TGTGCCAGCAGCCAAGATAGGAGCGGGCGTAGCACAGATACGCAGTATTTT	CASSQDRSGRSTDTQYF
TRBJ1-6	NA	TRBV19	NA	TGTGCCAGTAGTATAGCCGCGGGGCTGAATTCACCCCTCCACTTT	CASSIAAGLNSPLHF
TRBJ2-5	NA	TRBV11-3	NA	TGTGCCAGCAGCCCGGGGGAGGTAACCCAAGAGACCCAGTACTTC	CASSPGEVTQETQYF
TRBJ1-3	NA	TRBV9	NA	TGTGCCAGCAGCCCCGGGAGGGCTCGGCCCGGGGGCACCATATATTTT	CASSPGRARPGGTIYF
TRBJ2-1	NA	TRBV7-2	NA	TGTGCCAGCAGCTTAAGGGCTAGCGAGAAATACAATGAGCAGTTCTTC	CASSLRASEKYNEQFF
TRBJ2-7	NA	TRBV4-1	NA	TGCGCCAGCAGCCAAGGGACATTTCTATACGAGCAGTACTTC	CASSQGTFLYEQYF
TRBJ1-1	NA	TRBV7-6	NA	TGTGCCAGCAGCTTAGGGGAGGCCACTGAAGCTTTCTTT	CASSLGEATEAFF
TRBJ1-5	once	TRBV6-1	NA	TGTGCCAGCAGTGACCTGACGGGAAGCCAGAATCAGCCCCAGCATTTT	CASSDLTGSQNQPQHF
TRBJ2-1	NA	TRBV7-9	NA	TGTGCCAGCAGCTTCAAAAGCGCGAATGAGCAGTTCTTC	CASSFKSANEQFF
TRBJ2-1	NA	TRBV28	TRBD2	TGTGCCAGCAGTCCGCGACTAGCGGGGGCTTCCTACAATGAGCAGTTCTTC	CASSPRLAGASYNEQFF
TRBJ2-7	once	TRBV7-2	NA	TGTGCCAGCGGACGACGGGGAGAGCAGTACTTC	CASGRRGEQYF
TRBJ1-1	NA	TRBV7-8	NA	TGTGCCAGCAGCCCCCTCGGGAACACTGAAGCTTTCTTT	CASSPLGNTEAFF
TRBJ1-1	NA	TRBV6-5	TRBD1	TGTGCCAGCAGCCGAGGACAGGGGACGAACACTGAAGCTTTCTTT	CASSRGQGTNTEAFF
TRBJ2-7	NA	TRBV2	NA	TGTGCCAGCAGCGCCACACGGGACGAGCAGTACTTC	CASSATRDEQYF
TRBJ1-2	NA	TRBV4-1	NA	TGCGCCAGCAGCCAAGGAGAGCTGTATGGCTACACCTTC	CASSQGELYGYTF
TRBJ2-2	NA	TRBV7-9	NA	TGTGCCAGCAGCTCCCCTAGGGGGGGGAACACCGGGGAGCTGTTTTTT	CASSSPRGGNTGELFF
TRBJ1-2	NA	TRBV13	NA	TGTGCCAGCAGCTTATTTGGCGGTTTCCACCGATGGGATGGCTACACCTTC	CASSLFGGFHRWDGYTF
TRBJ2-3	NA	TRBV5-6	NA	TGTGCCAGCAGCGGGGGCTGGAGCACAGATACGCAGTATTTT	CASSGGWSTDTQYF
TRBJ2-5	NA	TRBV7-8	TRBD1	TGTGCCAGCAGTTCGGGACAGGGACACACCTGGGAGACCCAGTACTTC	CASSSGQGHTWETQYF
TRBJ1-1	NA	TRBV28	TRBD1	TGTGCCAGCAGCCGGACAGGGATGAACACTGAAGCTTTCTTT	CASSRTGMNTEAFF
TRBJ2-7	NA	TRBV6-2/TRBV6-3	NA	TGTGCCAGCAGTTCCCTCAGGGCCTACGAGCAGTACTTC	CASSSLRAYEQYF